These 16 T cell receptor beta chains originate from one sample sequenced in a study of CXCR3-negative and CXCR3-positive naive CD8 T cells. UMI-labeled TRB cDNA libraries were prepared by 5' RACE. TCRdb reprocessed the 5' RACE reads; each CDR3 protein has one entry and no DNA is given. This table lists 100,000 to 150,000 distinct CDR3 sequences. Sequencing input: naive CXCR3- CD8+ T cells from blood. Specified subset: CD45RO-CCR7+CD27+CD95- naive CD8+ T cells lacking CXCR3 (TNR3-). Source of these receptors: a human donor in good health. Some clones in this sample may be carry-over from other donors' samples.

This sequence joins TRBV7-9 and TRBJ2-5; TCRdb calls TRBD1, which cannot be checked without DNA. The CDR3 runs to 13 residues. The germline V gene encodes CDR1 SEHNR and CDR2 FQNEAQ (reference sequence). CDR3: CASSLAGTETQYF.

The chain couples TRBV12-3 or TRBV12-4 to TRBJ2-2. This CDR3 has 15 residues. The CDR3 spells CASSLAVANTGELFF.

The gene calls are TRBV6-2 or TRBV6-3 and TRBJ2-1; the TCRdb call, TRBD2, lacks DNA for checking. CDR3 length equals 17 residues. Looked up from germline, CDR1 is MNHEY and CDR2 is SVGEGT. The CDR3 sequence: CASSYSPGAGEYNEQFF.

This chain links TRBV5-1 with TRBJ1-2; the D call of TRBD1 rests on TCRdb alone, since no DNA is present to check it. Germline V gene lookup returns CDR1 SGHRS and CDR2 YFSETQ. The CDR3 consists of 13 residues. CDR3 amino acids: CASSYGTGFGYTF.

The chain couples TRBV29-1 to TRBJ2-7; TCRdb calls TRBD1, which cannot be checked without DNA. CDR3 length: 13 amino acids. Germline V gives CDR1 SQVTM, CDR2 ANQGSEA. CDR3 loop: CSAGTGTYYEQYF.

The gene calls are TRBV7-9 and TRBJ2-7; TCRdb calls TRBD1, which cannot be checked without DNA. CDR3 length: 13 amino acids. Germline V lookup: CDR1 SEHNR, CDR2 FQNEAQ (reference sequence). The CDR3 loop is CASSQDTAYEQYF.

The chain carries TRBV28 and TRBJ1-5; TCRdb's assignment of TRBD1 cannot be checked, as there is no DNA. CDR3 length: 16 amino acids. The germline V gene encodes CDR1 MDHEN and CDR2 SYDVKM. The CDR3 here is CASSQHGEGSNQPQHF.

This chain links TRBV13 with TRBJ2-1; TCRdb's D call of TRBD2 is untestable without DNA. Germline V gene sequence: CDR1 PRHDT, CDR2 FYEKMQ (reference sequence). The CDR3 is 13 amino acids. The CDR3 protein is CASSLVSPREQFF.

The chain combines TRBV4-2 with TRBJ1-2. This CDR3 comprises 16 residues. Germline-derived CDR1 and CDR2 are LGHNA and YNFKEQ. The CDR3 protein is CASSQDLLRESYGYTF.

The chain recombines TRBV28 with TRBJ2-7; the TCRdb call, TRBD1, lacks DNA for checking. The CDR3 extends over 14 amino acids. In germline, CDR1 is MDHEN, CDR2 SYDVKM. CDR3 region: CASSKRGVTYEQYF.

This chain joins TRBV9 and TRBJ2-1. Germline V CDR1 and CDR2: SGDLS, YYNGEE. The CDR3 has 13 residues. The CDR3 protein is CASSVASYNEQFF.

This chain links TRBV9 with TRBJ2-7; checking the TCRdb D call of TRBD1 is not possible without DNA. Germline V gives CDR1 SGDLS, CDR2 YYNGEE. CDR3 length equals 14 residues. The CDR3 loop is CASSVVPGTDEQYF.

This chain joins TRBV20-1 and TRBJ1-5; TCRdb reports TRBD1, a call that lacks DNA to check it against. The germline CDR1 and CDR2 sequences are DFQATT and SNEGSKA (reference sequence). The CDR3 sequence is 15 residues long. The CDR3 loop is CSARGDAGGYQPQHF.

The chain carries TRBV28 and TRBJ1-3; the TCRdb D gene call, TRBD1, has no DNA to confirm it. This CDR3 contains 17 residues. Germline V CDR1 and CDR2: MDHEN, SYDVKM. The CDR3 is CASSFPSTGVAGNTIYF.

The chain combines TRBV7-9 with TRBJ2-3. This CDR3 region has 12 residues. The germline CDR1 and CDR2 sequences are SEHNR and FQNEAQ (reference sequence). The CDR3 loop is CASSPSPDTQYF.

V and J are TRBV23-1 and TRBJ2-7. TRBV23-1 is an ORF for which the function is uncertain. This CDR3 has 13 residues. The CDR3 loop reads CASSHHRPYEQYF.